The sequence of this T cell receptor (beta chain) was determined in a study of blood T cell repertoires in COVID-19. Study processing details: Estimated nucleated cell counts came from reference gene primer amplification. TCRdb keeps only in-frame clones here, not all; method: immunoSEQ multiplex PCR. D and trimming come from the DNA, and the V and J calls and clone size come from that table. This table holds around 270,000 clones, roughly 84% found once. Germline trimming cut 5 bases from V and 4 bases from J; bases unmatched to any gene: 5. Germline assignment: CDR1 LNHDA and CDR2 SQIVND (reference sequence). The CDR3 has 15 amino acids.

Sequenced: peripheral blood. The TCR sequence derives from a woman aged 40 to 49 who had recovered from COVID-19. The chain is built from TRBV19 and TRBJ2-5; TRBD2 matches 12 bases. CDR3 sequence (DNA): TGTGCCAGTAGTCCCGGACTAGCGGGATCAGAGACCCAGTACTTC. It translates to CASSPGLAGSETQYF.